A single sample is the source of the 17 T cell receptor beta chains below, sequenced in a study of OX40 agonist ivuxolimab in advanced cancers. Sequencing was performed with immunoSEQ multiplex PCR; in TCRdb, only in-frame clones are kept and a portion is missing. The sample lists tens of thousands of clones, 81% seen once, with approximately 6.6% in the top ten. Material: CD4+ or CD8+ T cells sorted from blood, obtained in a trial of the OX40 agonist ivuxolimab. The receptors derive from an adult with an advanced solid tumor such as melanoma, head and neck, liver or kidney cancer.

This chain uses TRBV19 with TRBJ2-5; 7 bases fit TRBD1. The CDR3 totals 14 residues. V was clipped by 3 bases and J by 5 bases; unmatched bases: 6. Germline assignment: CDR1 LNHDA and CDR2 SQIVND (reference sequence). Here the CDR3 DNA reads TGTGCCAGTAGTATTAGGGACAGTGGGGAGACCCAGTACTTC. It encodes CASSIRDSGETQYF.

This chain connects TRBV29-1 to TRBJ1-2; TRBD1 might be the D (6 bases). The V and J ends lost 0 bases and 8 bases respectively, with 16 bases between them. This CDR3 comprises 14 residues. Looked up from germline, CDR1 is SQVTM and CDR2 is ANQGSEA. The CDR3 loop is CSVEEFNSQGGYTF. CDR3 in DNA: TGCAGCGTTGAAGAGTTTAACAGCCAGGGGGGCTACACCTTC.

CDR3 sequence (DNA): TGCGCCAGCAGCCAAGTTTACGGGTCCTACGAGCAGTACGTC. Protein: CASSQVYGSYEQYV. The chain employs TRBV4-1 and TRBJ2-7; no definite D call. Germline CDR1 is MGHRA and CDR2 is YSYEKL. V shed 1 base and J shed 1 base, with 8 bases lying between them. The length of the CDR3 is 14 residues.

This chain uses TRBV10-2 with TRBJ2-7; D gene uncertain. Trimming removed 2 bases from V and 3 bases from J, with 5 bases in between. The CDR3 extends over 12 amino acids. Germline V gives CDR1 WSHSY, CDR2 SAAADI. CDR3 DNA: TGCGCCAGCAGTGAGAGCAGCTACGAGCAGTACTTC. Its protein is CASSESSYEQYF.

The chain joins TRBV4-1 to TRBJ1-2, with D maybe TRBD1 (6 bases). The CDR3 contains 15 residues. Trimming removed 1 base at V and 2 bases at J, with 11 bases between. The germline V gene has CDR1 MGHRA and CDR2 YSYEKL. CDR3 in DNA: TGCGCCAGCAGCCAAGCTCGGACAGCCAACTATGGCTACACCTTC. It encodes CASSQARTANYGYTF.

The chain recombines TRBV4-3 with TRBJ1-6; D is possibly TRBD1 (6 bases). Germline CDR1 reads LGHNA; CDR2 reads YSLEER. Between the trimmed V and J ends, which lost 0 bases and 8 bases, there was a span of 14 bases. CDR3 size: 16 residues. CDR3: CASSQDPGDLHSPLHF. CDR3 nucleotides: TGCGCCAGCAGCCAAGATCCAGGGGATCTACATTCACCCCTCCACTTT.

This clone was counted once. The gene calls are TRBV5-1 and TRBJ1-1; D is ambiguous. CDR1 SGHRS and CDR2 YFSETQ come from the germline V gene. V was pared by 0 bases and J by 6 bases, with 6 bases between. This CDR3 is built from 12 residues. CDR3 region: CASSLGGPEAFF. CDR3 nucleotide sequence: TGCGCCAGCAGCTTGGGAGGTCCTGAAGCTTTCTTT.

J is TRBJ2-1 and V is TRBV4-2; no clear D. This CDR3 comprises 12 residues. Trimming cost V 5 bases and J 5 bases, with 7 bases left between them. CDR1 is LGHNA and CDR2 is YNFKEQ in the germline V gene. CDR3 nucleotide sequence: TGTGCCAGCAGCTGGACCGACAATGAGCAGTTCTTC. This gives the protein CASSWTDNEQFF.

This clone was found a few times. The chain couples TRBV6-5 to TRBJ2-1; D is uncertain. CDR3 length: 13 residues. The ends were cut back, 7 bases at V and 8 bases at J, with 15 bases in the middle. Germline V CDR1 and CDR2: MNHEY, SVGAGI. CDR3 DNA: TGTGCCAGCACCAAGGATAGCTTCGATGAGCAGTTCTTC. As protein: CASTKDSFDEQFF.

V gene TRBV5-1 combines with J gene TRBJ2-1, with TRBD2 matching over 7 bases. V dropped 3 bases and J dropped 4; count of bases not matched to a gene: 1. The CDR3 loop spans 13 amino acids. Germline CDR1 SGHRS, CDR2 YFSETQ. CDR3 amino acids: CASSSGGYNEQFF. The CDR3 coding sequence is TGCGCCAGCAGCTCCGGGGGGTACAATGAGCAGTTCTTC. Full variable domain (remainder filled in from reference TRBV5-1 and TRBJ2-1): KAGVTQTPRYLIKTRGQQVTLSCSPISGHRSVSWYQQTPGQGLQFLFEYFSETQRNKGNFPGRFSGRQFSNSRSEMNVSTLELGDSALYLCASSSGGYNEQFFGPGTRLTVL.

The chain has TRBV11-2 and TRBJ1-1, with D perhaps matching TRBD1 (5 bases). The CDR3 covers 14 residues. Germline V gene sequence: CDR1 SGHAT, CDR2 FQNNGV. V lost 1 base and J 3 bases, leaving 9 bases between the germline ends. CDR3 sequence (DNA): TGTGCCAGCAGCTTAGCCGGGACCGACACTGAAGCTTTCTTT. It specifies CASSLAGTDTEAFF. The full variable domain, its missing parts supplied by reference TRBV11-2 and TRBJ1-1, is EAGVAQSPRYKIIEKRQSVAFWCNPISGHATLYWYQQILGQGPKLLIQFQNNGVVDDSQLPKDRFSAERLKGVDSTLKIQPAKLEDSAVYLCASSLAGTDTEAFFGQGTRLTVV.

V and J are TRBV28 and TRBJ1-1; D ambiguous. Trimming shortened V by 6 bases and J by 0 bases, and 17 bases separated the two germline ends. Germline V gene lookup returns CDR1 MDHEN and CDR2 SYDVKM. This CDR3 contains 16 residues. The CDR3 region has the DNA TGTGCCAGCAGCTTGGCCGCGGAACGTATGAACACTGAAGCTTTCTTT. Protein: CASSLAAERMNTEAFF. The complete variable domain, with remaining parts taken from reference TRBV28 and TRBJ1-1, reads DVKVTQSSRYLVKRTGEKVFLECVQDMDHENMFWYRQDPGLGLRLIYFSYDVKMKEKGDIPEGYSVSREKKERFSLILESASTNQTSMYLCASSLAAERMNTEAFFGQGTRLTVV.

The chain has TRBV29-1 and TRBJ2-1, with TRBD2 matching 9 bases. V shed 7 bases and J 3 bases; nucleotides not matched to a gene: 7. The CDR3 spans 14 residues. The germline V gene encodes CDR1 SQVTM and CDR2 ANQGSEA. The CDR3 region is CSATQRGDYNEQFF. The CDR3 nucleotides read TGCAGCGCTACCCAGCGGGGGGACTACAATGAGCAGTTCTTC.

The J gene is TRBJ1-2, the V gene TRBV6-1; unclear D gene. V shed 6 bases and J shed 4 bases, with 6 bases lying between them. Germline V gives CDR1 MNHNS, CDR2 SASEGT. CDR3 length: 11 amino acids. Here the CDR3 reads CASRWTYGYTF. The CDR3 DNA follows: TGTGCCAGCAGATGGACCTATGGCTACACCTTC.

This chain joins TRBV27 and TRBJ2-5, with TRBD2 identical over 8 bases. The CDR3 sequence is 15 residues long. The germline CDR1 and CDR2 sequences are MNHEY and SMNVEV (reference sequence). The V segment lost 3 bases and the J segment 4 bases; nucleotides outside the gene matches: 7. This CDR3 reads CASSLFAGGRETQYF. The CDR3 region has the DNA TGTGCCAGCAGTTTGTTTGCGGGAGGTAGAGAGACCCAGTACTTC.

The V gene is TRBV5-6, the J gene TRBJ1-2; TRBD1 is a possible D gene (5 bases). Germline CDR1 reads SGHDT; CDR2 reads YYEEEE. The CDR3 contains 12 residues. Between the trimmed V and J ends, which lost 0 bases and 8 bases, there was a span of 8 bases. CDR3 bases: TGTGCCAGCAGCTTGGGGGGGAGAGGCTACACCTTC. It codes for CASSLGGRGYTF.

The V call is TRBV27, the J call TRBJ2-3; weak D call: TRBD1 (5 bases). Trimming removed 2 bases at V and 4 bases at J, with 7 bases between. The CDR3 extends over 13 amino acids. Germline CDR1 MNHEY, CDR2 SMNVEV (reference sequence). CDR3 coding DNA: TGTGCCAGCAGTTTAGGGGCCCCAGATACGCAGTATTTT. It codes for CASSLGAPDTQYF.